This T cell receptor beta chain originates from a study of stem cell transplantation in POMP-related autoinflammatory disease. General study points: Patients with PRAID showed a restricted number of unique TRB V-J gene pairings.

Comments on this clone: The antigen remains unidentified. Distinct nucleotide sequences in the sample also encode this CDR3.

Produced via immunoSEQ multiplex PCR; TCRdb's table is partial and in-frame only. This table holds roughly 1,200 clones, about two thirds found once. The germline V and J ends were trimmed by 3 bases and 10 bases, with 10 bases remaining between them. Germline V CDR1 and CDR2: LNHNV, YYDKDF (reference sequence). The CDR3 totals 12 residues. The rearrangement joins TRBV15 to TRBJ1-5, with D hard to call. The sequence derives from a human donor in good health. Input material: CD8+ T cells from PBMCs. The CDR3 here is CATSRPGDPQHF. DNA of the CDR3: TGTGCCACCAGCAGGCCGGGTGATCCCCAGCATTTT.